Listed below are T cell receptor beta chains from one sample, sequenced in a study of CD8+ T cells in alopecia areata. Using immunoSEQ multiplex PCR, the repertoire was profiled, and TCRdb retains in-frame clones only, with some absent. The repertoire holds 150,000 or so clones, with roughly 48% as singletons. The material sequenced was CD4+ T cells sorted from blood. These receptors came from a human donor with alopecia areata. Each CDR3 is given with its conserved first and last residue. The D gene is left open where the match is weak. Clone size is given for some rows only: seen once, a few or many times, or a class if the clone is expanded.

>TRBV28|TRBJ2-1|TRBD2|few
TGTGCCAGCAGTTTATTGAAGGTAGCGGGGTACAATGAGCAGTTCTTC
CASSLLKVAGYNEQFF
>TRBV28|TRBJ2-2|.|.
TGTGCCAGCAGGACGGTCGCGAACACCGGGGAGCTGTTTTTT
CASRTVANTGELFF
>TRBV5-1|TRBJ1-1|.|.
TGCGCCAGCACCCGGGACAAACCGAACACTGAAGCTTTCTTT
CASTRDKPNTEAFF
>TRBV29-1|TRBJ2-7|TRBD2|.
TGCAGCGCTTCCCGGTCTAGCGGGAGTCTCTACGAGCAGTACTTC
CSASRSSGSLYEQYF
>TRBV7-8|TRBJ1-1|.|large
TGTGCCAGCAGCCCACCGGGCAGCCGAGTGAACACTGAAGCTTTCTTT
CASSPPGSRVNTEAFF
>TRBV29-1|TRBJ2-1|.|few
TGCAGCGTCTCGGGACTCTCCTACAATGAGCAGTTCTTC
CSVSGLSYNEQFF
>TRBV5-1|TRBJ2-7|.|.
TGCGCCAGCAGCTTGGGGGGCGAGCAGTACTTC
CASSLGGEQYF
>TRBV13|TRBJ2-3|.|.
TGTGCCAGCAGCTTAGGCCGGATAGACACAGATACGCAGTATTTT
CASSLGRIDTDTQYF
>TRBV19|TRBJ2-1|TRBD1|few
TGTGCCAGTGCCGGGACAGGGGTGCGTGAGCAGTTCTTC
CASAGTGVREQFF
>TRBV7-3|TRBJ2-1|TRBD2|many
TGTGCCAGCAGCTTAGCGGGAGGGGGTGAGCAGTTCTTC
CASSLAGGGEQFF
>TRBV30|TRBJ2-5|TRBD2|.
TGTGCCTGGAGTGATTCTCTAGCGGGACTTCAAGAGACCCAGTACTTC
CAWSDSLAGLQETQYF
>TRBV18|TRBJ2-5|.|.
TGTGCCAGCTCGTCCGGGACCCAAGAGACCCAGTACTTC
CASSSGTQETQYF
>TRBV7-9|TRBJ2-5|TRBD1|many
TGTGCCAGCAGACAACCCCGGGTTGACAGGGGTGGACTAGAGACCCAGTACTTC
CASRQPRVDRGGLETQYF
>TRBV28|TRBJ2-7|TRBD1|once
TGTGCCAGCAGTTTACGGGACAGGGAGTCGCCTTCCTACGAGCAGTACTTC
CASSLRDRESPSYEQYF
>TRBV10-3|TRBJ2-7|.|.
TGTGCCATCAGGAATCATGGCTTCTTCGAGCAGTACTTC
CAIRNHGFFEQYF
>TRBV28|TRBJ1-5|.|.
TGTGCCAGCAGTTTAATATTCCGGCCCCAGCATTTT
CASSLIFRPQHF
>TRBV27|TRBJ2-7|.|few
TGTGCCAGCACCCGCCTCGGCTCGTCCGAGCAGTACTTC
CASTRLGSSEQYF
>TRBV7-9|TRBJ1-4|.|.
TGTGCCAGCAGCTTAGATGGAGGGACAACTAATGAAAAACTGTTTTTT
CASSLDGGTTNEKLFF
>TRBV7-8|TRBJ2-7|TRBD1|few
TGTGCCAGCAGCTCAATCGCGGACAGGGGAAGGGACGAGCAGTACTTC
CASSSIADRGRDEQYF
>TRBV2|TRBJ2-1|.|.
TGTGCCAGCAGTGGGACTTTTAGGACTGAGCAGTTCTTC
CASSGTFRTEQFF
>TRBV5-6|TRBJ2-7|.|.
TGTGCCAGCAGCTTAACCGGGATCCACGAGCAGTACTTC
CASSLTGIHEQYF
>TRBV7-9|TRBJ2-3|.|few
TGTGCCAGCAGCCCGACCACAGATACGCAGTATTTT
CASSPTTDTQYF
>TRBV30|TRBJ2-2|.|many
TGTGCCTGGAGTGCGGGAGCGAACACCGGGGAGCTGTTTTTT
CAWSAGANTGELFF
>TRBV10-3|TRBJ1-2|.|once
TGTGCCATCAGTGGGGGAACCTATGGCTACACCTTC
CAISGGTYGYTF
>TRBV29-1|TRBJ2-7|.|few
TGCAGCGCCTTATGGGGACTGGAGCAGTACTTC
CSALWGLEQYF
>TRBV27|TRBJ2-7|TRBD1|.
TGTGCCAGCAGCCCCACCCTGAGGACAGGGTCCTACGAGCAGTACTTC
CASSPTLRTGSYEQYF
>TRBV9|TRBJ2-6|.|once
TGTGCCTCTGGGGCCAACGTCCTGACTTTC
CASGANVLTF
>TRBV29-1|TRBJ2-7|TRBD1|.
TGCAGCGGACTCTGGACAGGGAGCTACGAGCAGTACTTC
CSGLWTGSYEQYF